One sample yielded the 22 T cell receptor beta chains listed below, sequenced in a study of blood T cell repertoires in COVID-19. Assay: immunoSEQ multiplex PCR; the TCRdb copy retains only in-frame clones and omits some. The profile shows 50,000 to 80,000 clones, over 65% of them singletons. Source material: peripheral blood. The receptors were gathered from a man between 60 and 70 years old with COVID-19, enrolled during active disease.

The V gene is TRBV18, the J gene TRBJ1-5, with 7 nucleotides matching TRBD1. This CDR3 spans 16 amino acids. Germline trimming cut 3 bases from V and 0 bases from J; bases unmatched to any gene: 5. CDR1 and CDR2 (germline): KGHSH, LQKENI. CDR3 sequence: CASSPRDSYSNQPQHF. The CDR3 DNA sequence: TGTGCCAGCTCACCCCGGGACAGTTATAGCAATCAGCCCCAGCATTTT.

The V gene is TRBV5-1, the J gene TRBJ1-6; D is unresolved. CDR1 and CDR2 (germline): SGHRS, YFSETQ. The CDR3 length is 14 residues. V was cut by 6 bases and J by 5 bases, with 12 bases left in between. CDR3 amino acids: CASTETVNNSPLHF. The CDR3 DNA is TGCGCCAGCACCGAAACGGTTAATAATTCACCCCTCCACTTT.

This clone was observed a handful of times. The chain recombines TRBV11-2 with TRBJ2-5, with 7 bases matching TRBD1. With V trimmed by 0 bases and J by 4 bases, 2 bases remained unmatched. Germline CDR1 reads SGHAT; CDR2 reads FQNNGV. This CDR3 is 14 amino acids long. This chain's CDR3 is CASSLDQGVETQYF. The CDR3 DNA reads as TGTGCCAGCAGCTTAGATCAGGGGGTAGAGACCCAGTACTTC.

Only one count was recorded for this clone. The chain uses TRBV27 and TRBJ2-1; D may be TRBD2 (6 bases). This CDR3 has 14 residues. In germline, CDR1 is MNHEY, CDR2 SMNVEV (reference sequence). The V and J ends lost 5 bases and 2 bases respectively, with 10 bases between them. DNA of the CDR3: TGTGCCAGCAGTAGGAGGGGTACCTACAATGAGCAGTTCTTC. This codes for CASSRRGTYNEQFF.

The chain employs TRBV11-3 and TRBJ2-2; the D gene is possibly TRBD2 (6 bases). Trimming cost V 3 bases and J 8 bases, with 13 bases left between them. Germline V gene data show CDR1 as SGHNT and CDR2 as YENEEA. The CDR3 consists of 14 residues. CDR3 bases: TGTGCCAGCAGCTTGACCAGGACTACAGGGGAGCTGTTTTTT. It encodes CASSLTRTTGELFF.

The rearrangement joins TRBV10-3 to TRBJ2-2; TRBD1 aligns across 9 bases. The V and J ends lost 6 bases and 6 bases, in that order; junction bases with no gene match: 2. CDR1 and CDR2 from the germline V gene are ENHRY and SYGVKD. CDR3 length: 13 amino acids. For the CDR3, the DNA is TGTGCCATCAGCGGACAGGGGTCCGGGGAGCTGTTTTTT. Amino acids: CAISGQGSGELFF.

This clone was seen only once. This CDR3 reads CASSLVGGRGNTEAFF. The CDR3 DNA reads as TGTGCCAGCAGCTTAGTAGGGGGCAGGGGGAACACTGAAGCTTTCTTT. The V and J genes are TRBV7-2 and TRBJ1-1, with TRBD1 matching over 7 bases. The length of the CDR3 is 16 residues. Per the germline V gene, CDR1 is SGHTA and CDR2 is FQGNSA. V shed 1 base and J 1 base; nucleotides not matched to a gene: 6.

The chain combines TRBV5-1 with TRBJ1-1, with 8 bases fitting TRBD1. The CDR3 has 14 amino acids. Germline values: CDR1 SGHRS, CDR2 YFSETQ. Trimming cost V 3 bases and J 1 base; bases outside gene matches: 2. The DNA for the CDR3 is TGCGCCAGCAGCTCCGGGACAGGGAACACTGAAGCTTTCTTT. Translating gives CASSSGTGNTEAFF.

The chain is built from TRBV28 and TRBJ2-3; a weak D match, TRBD2 (6 bases). Per the germline V gene, CDR1 is MDHEN and CDR2 is SYDVKM. Trimming stripped 3 bases from V and 3 bases from J, with 16 bases between. This CDR3 has 16 amino acids. CDR3 DNA sequence: TGTGCCAGCAGTTTGTCCGGGGGAGTCTGGACAGATACGCAGTATTTT. Protein product: CASSLSGGVWTDTQYF.

The CDR3 loop reads CASSLGQARGHF. In DNA, the CDR3 is TGTGCCAGCAGTCTAGGGCAGGCCAGGGGGCATTTT. The chain couples TRBV12-3 or TRBV12-4 to TRBJ1-5; tentative D call: TRBD1 (6 bases). The CDR3 runs 12 residues. Trimming shortened V by 5 bases and J by 15 bases, and 17 bases separated the two germline ends.

The V and J genes are TRBV10-1 and TRBJ2-2; D might be TRBD1 (5 bases). The germline CDR1 and CDR2 sequences are WNHNN and SYGVQD (reference sequence). V shed 4 bases and J shed 6 bases, with 15 bases lying between them. This CDR3 is built from 15 residues. The CDR3 region has the DNA TGCGCCAGCAGTGGCACGATTGGGGCGGCCGGGGAGCTGTTTTTT. Translating it yields CASSGTIGAAGELFF.

The chain combines TRBV11-2 with TRBJ2-1, with D tentatively TRBD2 (6 bases). The CDR3 runs 13 residues. The V gene's germline CDR1 is SGHAT and CDR2 FQNNGV. The V end was cut by 1 base, the J end by 5 bases, with 6 bases between. The CDR3 region is CASSLGRDNEQFF. In DNA form, the CDR3 reads TGTGCCAGCAGCTTAGGGAGGGACAATGAGCAGTTCTTC.

The chain has TRBV7-9 and TRBJ2-6; possible D gene TRBD2, 5 bases. This CDR3 spans 19 amino acids. V was trimmed by 2 bases and J by 0 bases, leaving 17 bases between them. In germline, CDR1 is SEHNR, CDR2 FQNEAQ (reference sequence). The CDR3 nucleotides read TGTGCCAGCAGCTTAACGGGCAGGCTGAGGGCCTCTGGGGCCAACGTCCTGACTTTC. Translated, it gives CASSLTGRLRASGANVLTF. Full variable domain (remainder filled in from reference TRBV7-9 and TRBJ2-6): DTGVSQNPRHKITKRGQNVTFRCDPISEHNRLYWYRQTLGQGPEFLTYFQNEAQLEKSRLLSDRFSAERPKGSFSTLEIQRTEQGDSAMYLCASSLTGRLRASGANVLTFGAGSRLTVL.

The chain has TRBV6-5 and TRBJ2-7; 7 nucleotides match TRBD1. Germline V gene sequence: CDR1 MNHEY, CDR2 SVGAGI. This CDR3 has 14 amino acids. With V trimmed by 4 bases and J by 4 bases, 7 bases remained unmatched. CDR3 amino acids: CASSSRTGIYEQYF. CDR3 sequence (DNA): TGTGCCAGCAGTTCCCGGACAGGAATTTACGAGCAGTACTTC.

As to this clone: The sample holds other DNA sequences that translate to the same CDR3. The gene calls are TRBV9 and TRBJ2-7; 7 positions match TRBD1. Germline loops: CDR1 SGDLS, CDR2 YYNGEE. V lost 0 bases to trimming and J lost 2 bases; unmatched junction nucleotides: 2. The CDR3 contains 14 residues. The CDR3 DNA reads as TGTGCCAGCAGCGTAGGGCAGGGGGCCTACGAGCAGTACTTC. Translated: CASSVGQGAYEQYF.

The rearrangement uses TRBV9 and TRBJ2-2; a weak D match, TRBD1 (5 bases). V lost 6 bases, J lost 6 bases, and 9 bases lay in between. CDR3 length: 12 residues. From germline, CDR1 is SGDLS and CDR2 YYNGEE. The CDR3 DNA follows: TGTGCCAGCAATTCAGGGTCCGGGGAGCTGTTTTTT. Translated: CASNSGSGELFF. The whole variable domain, filled in from reference TRBV9 and TRBJ2-2, reads DSGVTQTPKHLITATGQRVTLRCSPRSGDLSVYWYQQSLDQGLQFLIQYYNGEERAKGNILERFSAQQFPDLHSELNLSSLELGDSALYFCASNSGSGELFFGEGSRLTVL.

This clone appeared a single time. J is TRBJ1-1 and V is TRBV5-6, with D maybe TRBD1 (6 bases). Germline values: CDR1 SGHDT, CDR2 YYEEEE. The length of the CDR3 is 15 residues. The V gene lost 3 bases and the J gene lost 12 bases, with 24 bases spanning the gap. Here the CDR3 reads CASSSLGGGREDPFF. The DNA of the CDR3 is TGTGCCAGCAGCTCCTTGGGAGGGGGAAGGGAGGACCCTTTCTTT.

This clone occurred a few times. V is TRBV6-6 and J is TRBJ1-1; TRBD1 matches at 7 bases. The length of the CDR3 is 16 residues. J gave up 0 bases and V 7 bases, and 11 bases lay outside the gene matches. Germline lookup yields CDR1 MNHNY and CDR2 SVGAGI (reference sequence). The CDR3 DNA reads as TGTGCCAGCATGGAGGGGGCGAATCTTATGAACACTGAAGCTTTCTTT. Translation gives CASMEGANLMNTEAFF.

The rearrangement uses TRBV4-1 and TRBJ2-1, with 12 bases fitting TRBD2. The CDR3 runs to 16 residues. The germline V gene has CDR1 MGHRA and CDR2 YSYEKL. Trimming took 4 bases from V and 3 from J; bases not matched to a gene: 4. The chain's CDR3 is CASSRASGRGYNEQFF. Here the CDR3 DNA reads TGCGCCAGCAGCCGGGCTAGCGGGAGGGGCTACAATGAGCAGTTCTTC.

This clone was found once. J is TRBJ1-1 and V is TRBV11-2; a weak D match, TRBD1 (5 bases). This CDR3 is 17 amino acids long. V was cut by 3 bases and J by 6 bases, with 23 bases left in between. Per the germline V gene, CDR1 is SGHAT and CDR2 is FQNNGV. CDR3 amino acids: CASSLGSVGSGRPEAFF. In DNA, the CDR3 is TGTGCCAGCAGCTTGGGATCAGTCGGTTCAGGGAGGCCTGAAGCTTTCTTT.

The V and J genes are TRBV19 and TRBJ2-7; 11 nucleotides match TRBD2. This CDR3 has 14 residues. Losses at the gene ends were 4 bases for V and 3 bases for J; bases not matched to a gene: 2. CDR1 LNHDA and CDR2 SQIVND come from the germline V gene (reference sequence). CDR3 region: CASSTGTSGYEQYF. The DNA of the CDR3 is TGTGCCAGTAGTACAGGGACTAGCGGCTACGAGCAGTACTTC.

V gene TRBV10-3 combines with J gene TRBJ2-1; TRBD1 agrees at 11 bases. The V segment lost 4 bases and the J segment 7 bases; nucleotides outside the gene matches: 6. Germline V CDR1 and CDR2: ENHRY, SYGVKD. The CDR3 runs 15 residues. This CDR3 is CAISGGQGERNEQFF. CDR3 in DNA: TGTGCCATCAGTGGGGGACAGGGGGAAAGAAATGAGCAGTTCTTC.